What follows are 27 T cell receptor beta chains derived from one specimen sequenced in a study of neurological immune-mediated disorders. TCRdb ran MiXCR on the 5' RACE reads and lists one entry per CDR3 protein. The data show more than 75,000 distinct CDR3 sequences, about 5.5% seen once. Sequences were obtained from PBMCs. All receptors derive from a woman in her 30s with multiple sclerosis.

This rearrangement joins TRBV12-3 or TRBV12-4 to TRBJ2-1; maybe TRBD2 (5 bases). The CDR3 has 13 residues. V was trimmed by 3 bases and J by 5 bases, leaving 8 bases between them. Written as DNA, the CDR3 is TGTGCCAGCAGTTTGGGAGCGGACAATGAGCAGTTCTTC. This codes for CASSLGADNEQFF.

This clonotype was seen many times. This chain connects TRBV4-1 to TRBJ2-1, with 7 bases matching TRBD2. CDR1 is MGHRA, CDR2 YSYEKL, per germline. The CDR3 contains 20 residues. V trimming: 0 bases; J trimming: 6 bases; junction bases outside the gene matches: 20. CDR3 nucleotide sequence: TGCGCCAGCAGCCAAGATACCCAATTTCATGTTAGCGGGTCCCCCAATGAGCAGTTCTTC. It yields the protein CASSQDTQFHVSGSPNEQFF.

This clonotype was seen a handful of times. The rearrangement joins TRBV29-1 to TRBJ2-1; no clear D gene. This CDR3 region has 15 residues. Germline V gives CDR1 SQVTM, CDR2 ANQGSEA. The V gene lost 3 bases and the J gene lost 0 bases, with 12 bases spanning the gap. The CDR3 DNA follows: TGCAGCGTTGAGTTCGGCCTCAGCTCCTACAATGAGCAGTTCTTC. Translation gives CSVEFGLSSYNEQFF.

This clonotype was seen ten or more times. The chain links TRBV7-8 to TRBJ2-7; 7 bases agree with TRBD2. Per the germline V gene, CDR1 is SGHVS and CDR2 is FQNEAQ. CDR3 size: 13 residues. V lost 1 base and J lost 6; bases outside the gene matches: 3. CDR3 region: CASSLETSTEQYV. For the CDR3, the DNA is TGTGCCAGCAGCTTAGAGACTAGCACCGAGCAGTACGTC.

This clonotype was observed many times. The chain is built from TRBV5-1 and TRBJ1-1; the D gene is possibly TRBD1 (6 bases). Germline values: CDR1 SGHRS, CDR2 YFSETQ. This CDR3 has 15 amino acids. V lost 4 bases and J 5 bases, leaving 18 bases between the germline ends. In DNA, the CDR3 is TGCGCCAGCAGCATAGAACCGACAGGCCAGACTGAAGCTTTCTTT. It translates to CASSIEPTGQTEAFF.

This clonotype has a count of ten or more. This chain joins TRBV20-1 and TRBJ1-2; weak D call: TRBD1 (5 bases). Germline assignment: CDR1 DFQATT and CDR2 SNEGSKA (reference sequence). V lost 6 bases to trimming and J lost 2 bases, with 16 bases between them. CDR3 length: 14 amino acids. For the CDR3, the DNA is TGCAGTGCCAGCTCGGGACCTGCGAACTATGGCTACACCTTC. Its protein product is CSASSGPANYGYTF.

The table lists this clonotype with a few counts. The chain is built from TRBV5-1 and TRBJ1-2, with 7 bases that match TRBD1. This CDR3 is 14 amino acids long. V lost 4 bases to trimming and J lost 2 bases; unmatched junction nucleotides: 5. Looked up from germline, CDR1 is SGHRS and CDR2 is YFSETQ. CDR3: CASSGTATNYGYTF. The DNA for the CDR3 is TGCGCCAGCAGCGGGACAGCAACCAACTATGGCTACACCTTC.

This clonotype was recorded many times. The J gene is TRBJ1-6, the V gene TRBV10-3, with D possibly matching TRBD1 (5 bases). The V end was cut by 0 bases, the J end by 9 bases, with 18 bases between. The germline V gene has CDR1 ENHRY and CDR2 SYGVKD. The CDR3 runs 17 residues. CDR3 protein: CAISESLPSGDASPLHF. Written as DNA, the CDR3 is TGTGCCATCAGTGAGTCGCTCCCGTCGGGGGATGCTTCACCCCTCCACTTT.

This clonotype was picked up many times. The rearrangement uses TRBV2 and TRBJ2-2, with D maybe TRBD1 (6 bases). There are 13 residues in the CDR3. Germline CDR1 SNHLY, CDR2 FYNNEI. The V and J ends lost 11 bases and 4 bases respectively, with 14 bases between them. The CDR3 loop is CAPLDSLTGELFF. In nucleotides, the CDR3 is TGTGCCCCTTTGGACAGTCTCACCGGGGAGCTGTTTTTT. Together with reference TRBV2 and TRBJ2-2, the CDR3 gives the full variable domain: EPEVTQTPSHQVTQMGQEVILRCVPISNHLYFYWYRQILGQKVEFLVSFYNNEISEKSEIFDDQFSVERPDGSNFTLKIRSTKLEDSAMYFCAPLDSLTGELFFGEGSRLTVL.

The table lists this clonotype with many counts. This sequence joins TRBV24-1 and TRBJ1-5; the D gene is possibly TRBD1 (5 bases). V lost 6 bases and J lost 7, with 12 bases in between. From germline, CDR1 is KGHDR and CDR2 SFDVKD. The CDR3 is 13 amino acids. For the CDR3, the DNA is TGTGCCACCAGTTCCGGGGGTCTGCAGCCCCAGCATTTT. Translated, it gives CATSSGGLQPQHF.

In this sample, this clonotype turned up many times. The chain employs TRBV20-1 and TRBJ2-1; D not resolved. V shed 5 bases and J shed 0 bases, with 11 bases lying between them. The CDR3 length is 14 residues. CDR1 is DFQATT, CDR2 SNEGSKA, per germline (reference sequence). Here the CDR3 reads CSARTLSSYNEQFF. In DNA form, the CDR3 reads TGCAGTGCTCGGACGCTGAGCTCCTACAATGAGCAGTTCTTC.

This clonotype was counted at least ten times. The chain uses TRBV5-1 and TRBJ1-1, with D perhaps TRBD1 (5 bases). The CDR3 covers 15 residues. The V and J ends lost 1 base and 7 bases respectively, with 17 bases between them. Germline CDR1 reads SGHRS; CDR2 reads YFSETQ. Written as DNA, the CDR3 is TGCGCCAGCAGCTTGTTTCAGGGAAGTCGTGGTGAAGCTTTCTTT. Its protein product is CASSLFQGSRGEAFF.

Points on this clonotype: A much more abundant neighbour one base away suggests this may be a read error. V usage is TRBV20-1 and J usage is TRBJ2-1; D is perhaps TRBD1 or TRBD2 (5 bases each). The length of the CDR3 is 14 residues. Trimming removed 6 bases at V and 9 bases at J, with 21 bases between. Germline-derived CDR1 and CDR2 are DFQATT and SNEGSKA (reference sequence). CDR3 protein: CSARDPKVTTEQFF. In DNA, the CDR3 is TGCAGTGCAAGGGACCCAAAGGTAACGACTGAGCAGTTCTTC.

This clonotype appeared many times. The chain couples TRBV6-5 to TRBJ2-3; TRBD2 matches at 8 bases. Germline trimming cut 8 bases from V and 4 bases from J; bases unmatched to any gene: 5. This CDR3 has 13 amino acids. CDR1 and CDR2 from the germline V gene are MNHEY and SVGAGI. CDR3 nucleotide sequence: TGTGCCAGCCGCTCGCGGGGGGCAGATACGCAGTATTTT. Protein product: CASRSRGADTQYF.

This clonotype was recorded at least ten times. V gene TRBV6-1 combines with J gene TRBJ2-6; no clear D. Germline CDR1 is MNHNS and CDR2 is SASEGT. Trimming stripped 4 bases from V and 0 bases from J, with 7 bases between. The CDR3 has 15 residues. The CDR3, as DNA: TGTGCCAGCAGTGGTCGTAGCTCTGGGGCCAACGTCCTGACTTTC. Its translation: CASSGRSSGANVLTF.

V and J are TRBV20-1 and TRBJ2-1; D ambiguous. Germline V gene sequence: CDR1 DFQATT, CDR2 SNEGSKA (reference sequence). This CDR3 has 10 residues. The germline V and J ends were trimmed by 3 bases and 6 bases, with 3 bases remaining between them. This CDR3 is CSASSNEQFF. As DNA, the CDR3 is TGCAGTGCTAGTTCCAATGAGCAGTTCTTC.

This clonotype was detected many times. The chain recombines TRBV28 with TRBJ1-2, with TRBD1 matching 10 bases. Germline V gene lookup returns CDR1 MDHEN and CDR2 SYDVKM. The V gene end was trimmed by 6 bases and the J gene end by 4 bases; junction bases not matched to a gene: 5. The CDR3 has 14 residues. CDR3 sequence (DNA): TGTGCCAGCAGAGGGACAGGGGAATTCTATGGCTACACCTTC. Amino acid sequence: CASRGTGEFYGYTF.

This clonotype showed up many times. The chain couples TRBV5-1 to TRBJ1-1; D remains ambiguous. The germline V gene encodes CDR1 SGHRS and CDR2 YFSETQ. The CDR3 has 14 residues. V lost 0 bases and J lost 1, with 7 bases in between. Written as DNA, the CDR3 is TGCGCCAGCAGCTTGGTTGGGTCGAACACTGAAGCTTTCTTT. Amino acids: CASSLVGSNTEAFF.

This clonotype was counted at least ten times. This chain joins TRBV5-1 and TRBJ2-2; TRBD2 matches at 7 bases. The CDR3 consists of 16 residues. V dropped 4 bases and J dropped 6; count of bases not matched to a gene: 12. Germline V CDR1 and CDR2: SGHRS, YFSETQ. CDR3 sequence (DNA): TGCGCCAGCAGCGTGGATGGCCAGGGAGGGGCCGGGGAGCTGTTTTTT. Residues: CASSVDGQGGAGELFF.

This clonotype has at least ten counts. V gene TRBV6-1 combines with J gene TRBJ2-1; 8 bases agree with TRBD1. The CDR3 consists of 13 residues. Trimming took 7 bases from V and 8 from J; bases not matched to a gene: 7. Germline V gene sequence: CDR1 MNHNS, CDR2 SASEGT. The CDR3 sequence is CASNQGARHEQFF. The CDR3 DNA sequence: TGTGCCAGCAACCAGGGGGCTAGACATGAGCAGTTCTTC.

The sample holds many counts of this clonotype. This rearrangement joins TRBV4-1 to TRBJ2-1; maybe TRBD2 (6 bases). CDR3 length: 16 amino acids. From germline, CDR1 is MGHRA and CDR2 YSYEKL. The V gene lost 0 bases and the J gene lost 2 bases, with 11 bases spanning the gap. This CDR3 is CASSQDPGGTYNEQFF. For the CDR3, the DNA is TGCGCCAGCAGCCAAGATCCTGGGGGGACCTACAATGAGCAGTTCTTC.

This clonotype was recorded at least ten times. CDR3 protein: CATSDPGGTKVGTEAFF. CDR3 in DNA: TGTGCCACCAGTGACCCGGGGGGAACGAAGGTCGGCACTGAAGCTTTCTTT. V and J are TRBV24-1 and TRBJ1-1, with D maybe TRBD1 (5 bases). Trimming stripped 4 bases from V and 4 bases from J, with 21 bases between. Germline V gene sequence: CDR1 KGHDR, CDR2 SFDVKD. The CDR3 contains 17 residues.

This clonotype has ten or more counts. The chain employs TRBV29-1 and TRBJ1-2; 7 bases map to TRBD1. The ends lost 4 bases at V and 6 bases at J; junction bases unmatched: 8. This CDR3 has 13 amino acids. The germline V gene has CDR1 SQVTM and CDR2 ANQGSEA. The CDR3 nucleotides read TGCAGCGTTGGGAGAGACAGGGAGGATGGCTACACCTTC. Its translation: CSVGRDREDGYTF. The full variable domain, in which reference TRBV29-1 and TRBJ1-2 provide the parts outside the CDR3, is SAVISQKPSRDICQRGTSLTIQCQVDSQVTMMFWYRQQPGQSLTLIATANQGSEATYESGFVIDKFPISRPNLTFSTLTVSNMSPEDSSIYLCSVGRDREDGYTFGSGTRLTVV.

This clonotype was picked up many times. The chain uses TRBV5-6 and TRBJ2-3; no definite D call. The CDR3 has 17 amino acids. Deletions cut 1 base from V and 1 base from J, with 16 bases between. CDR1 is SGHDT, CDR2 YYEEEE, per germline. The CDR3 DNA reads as TGTGCCAGCAGCTTGTATCCAGGCAAGGAAGGCACAGATACGCAGTATTTT. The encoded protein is CASSLYPGKEGTDTQYF.

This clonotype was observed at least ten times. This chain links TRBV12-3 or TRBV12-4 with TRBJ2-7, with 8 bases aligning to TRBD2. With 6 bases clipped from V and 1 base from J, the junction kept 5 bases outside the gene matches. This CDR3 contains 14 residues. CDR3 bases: TGTGCCAGCAGCAATAGCGGGAAATCCTACGAGCAGTACTTC. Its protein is CASSNSGKSYEQYF.

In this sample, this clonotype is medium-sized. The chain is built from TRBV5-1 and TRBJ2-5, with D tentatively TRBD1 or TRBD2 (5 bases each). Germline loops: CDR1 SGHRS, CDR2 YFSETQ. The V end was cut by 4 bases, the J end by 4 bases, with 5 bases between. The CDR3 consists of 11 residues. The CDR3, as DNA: TGCGCCAGCAGCGGGGGAGAGACCCAGTACTTC. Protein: CASSGGETQYF.

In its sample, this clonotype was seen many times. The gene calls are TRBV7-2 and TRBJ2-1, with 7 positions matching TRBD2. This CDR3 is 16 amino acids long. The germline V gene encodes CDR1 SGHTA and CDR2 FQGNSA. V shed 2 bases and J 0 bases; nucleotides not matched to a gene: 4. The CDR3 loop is CASSLIRGSSYNEQFF. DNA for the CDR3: TGTGCCAGCAGCTTAATTCGCGGGAGCTCCTACAATGAGCAGTTCTTC. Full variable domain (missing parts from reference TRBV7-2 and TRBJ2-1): GAGVSQSPSNKVTEKGKDVELRCDPISGHTALYWYRQSLGQGLEFLIYFQGNSAPDKSGLPSDRFSAERTGGSVSTLTIQRTQQEDSAVYLCASSLIRGSSYNEQFFGPGTRLTVL.